This TCR beta chain was recorded in a study of T cell responses to AZD1222 COVID-19 vaccine (dated by TCRdb to about 2021). General notes on the study: AZD1222 recipients whose second dose came at about 4 weeks and those whose second dose came at about 12 weeks were combined into one group, since spike-specific TCR depth and breadth did not differ between the two schedules. Enrollment into the trials was organized by age into subgroups of 18-55, 56-69 and 70-plus years, and those subgroups contained approximately 160, 26 and 62 TCR-sequenced participants, respectively. A total of approximately 240 trial participants underwent TCR sequencing, of whom 207 received two doses of AZD1222 and around 25 received two doses of the MenACWY control vaccine. General findings and caveats noted by the study authors: Participants were mostly white British and included more females than males, and it was suggested by the authors that clonal diversity may have been underestimated. Reportedly, almost half of the unique spike-specific TCRs recognized epitopes lying outside the regions that are mutated in the B.1.351 and B.1.1.7 variants. Because no day 14 peak-response samples were available, repertoires were characterized only after the peak T cell response. The whole spike protein was spanned by vaccine-associated CD4 TCRs, and dominant responses were seen in regions 160-218 and 743-854. Only five or six AZD1222 recipients were SARS-CoV-2 seropositive at baseline, limiting conclusions about previously exposed vaccinees. After two AZD1222 doses, spike-specific TCR breadth and depth were significantly higher than at day 0 and than in MenACWY recipients. In the small 56-69-year group, the increase in depth fell short of significance, most likely because of low power.

The CDR3 regions of human TCRbeta chains were analyzed by immunosequencing. In the paper's pipeline: TCRs in the repertoires were matched against a reference library of SARS-CoV-2-specific TCRs that had been generated with the MIRA antigen-specificity platform. Breadth was defined as the fraction of unique TCRs that were SARS-CoV-2-associated. Depth was defined as the fraction of total T cells that were SARS-CoV-2-associated. Using the MIRA data, each spike-specific TCR was assigned both to the spike region to which the TCR was reactive and to a CD4 or CD8 class. Log10-transformed breadth and depth values were compared by one-way ANOVA with Sidak's multiple comparisons tests. The table comes from immuneACCESS by way of TCRdb, which keeps in-frame sequences with V and J called. Part of the clones is missing from these tables; in studies checked, under half for an unresolved V gene and the rest for unknown reasons. Clone size and V and J calls were adopted from that table, with D and trimming inferred from the DNA. The sample data list under 200,000 clones, and about nine tenths of these were observed just once. Together, the top ten hold about 1.6% of the sample.

The time point tag for this specimen amounts to: baseline before first vaccination. Vaccinee samples came from UK trials COV001 and COV002, including a single-blind randomized controlled phase 2/3 trial of AZD1222 (ChAdOx1 nCoV-19) in healthy adults. For TCRbeta chain sequencing, PBMC samples from trial participants were taken at day 0 and at day 28 after the second dose. This clone occurred a few times. The clone's antigen remains unknown. Qualities for individual bases were not recorded, and no much larger clone is one base off. Its CDR3 holds 18 amino acids, cysteine through phenylalanine. Here the CDR3 DNA is all that survives: 54 bases in frame from base 1. CDR1 and CDR2 (MNHNY, SVGAGI) derive from the germline V gene (reference sequence). V is trimmed back by 5 bases and J by 0 bases, and the junction contains 11 bases that no gene match accounts for.

Sequenced material: peripheral blood, taken on day 0 of AZD1222 vaccination. Recombination linked TRBV6-6 to TRBJ1-1; TRBD1 fits 11 bases in the junction. This receptor was taken from an adult in good health. The CDR3 in this case is CASSPRTGGAFMNTEAFF. The DNA reads TGTGCCAGCAGTCCCCGGACAGGGGGCGCGTTTATGAACACTGAAGCTTTCTTT.